The 21 T cell receptor beta chains below all came from one sample that was sequenced in a study of T-cell reconstitution after alpha-beta-depleted transplantation in children. Unique molecular identifiers tagged the TCRbeta library. TCRdb reprocessed the PCR reads with MiXCR, giving one entry per CDR3 protein. The sample carries some 200,000 distinct CDR3 sequences, 9.7% recorded once. The specimen was PBMCs from the stem cell graft donor, collected from the stem cell graft. The source is a human donor who donated a stem cell graft to a child with SCID.

With regard to this clonotype: A much bigger clone sits one base away, suggesting this may be a read error. The V call is TRBV20-1, the J call TRBJ2-5; D may be TRBD2 (7 bases). This CDR3 has 13 residues. Per the germline V gene, CDR1 is DFQATT and CDR2 is SNEGSKA (reference sequence). The CDR3 coding sequence is TGCTGTGTCCGGGGGGCCGCTCAGGAGACCCAGTACTTC. It is translated as CCVRGAAQETQYF.

This clonotype was picked up many times. The chain carries TRBV10-3 and TRBJ1-1; the D is unclear. Germline-derived CDR1 and CDR2 are ENHRY and SYGVKD. The length of the CDR3 is 13 residues. V was clipped by 3 bases and J by 5 bases, with 10 bases between them. CDR3 DNA sequence: TGTGCCATCAGTGACGGGGAGGAAACTGAAGCTTTCTTT. It codes for CAISDGEETEAFF.

In this sample, this clonotype turned up many times. The V call is TRBV20-1, the J call TRBJ2-3; D possibly corresponds to TRBD1 (5 bases). CDR1 and CDR2 from the germline V gene are DFQATT and SNEGSKA (reference sequence). Trimming stripped 5 bases from V and 0 bases from J, with 12 bases between. CDR3 length: 14 amino acids. The CDR3 bases are TGCAGTGCTCAGGACATCACTAGCACAGATACGCAGTATTTT. This translates into CSAQDITSTDTQYF.

The V gene is TRBV6-2 or TRBV6-3, the J gene TRBJ2-1; D not resolved. CDR1 and CDR2 from the germline V gene are MNHEY and SVGEGT. The ends were cut back, 7 bases at V and 0 bases at J, with 13 bases in the middle. The CDR3 has 15 residues. Written as DNA, the CDR3 is TGTGCCAGCAAAGCCTGGTTTAGCTCCTACAATGAGCAGTTCTTC. This codes for CASKAWFSSYNEQFF.

This clonotype was seen many times. This chain connects TRBV20-1 to TRBJ1-3; D gene unclear. The V end lost 3 bases, the J end lost 4 bases, and 4 bases lay between the germline ends. This CDR3 contains 11 residues. Germline V CDR1 and CDR2: DFQATT, SNEGSKA (reference sequence). The CDR3 loop reads CSAREGNTIYF. CDR3 DNA: TGCAGTGCTAGGGAGGGAAACACCATATATTTT.

There are many counts of this clonotype. The J gene is TRBJ2-3, the V gene TRBV20-1; D is perhaps TRBD1 (5 bases). V was shortened by 6 bases and J by 6 bases, with 19 bases between the two germline ends. This CDR3 has 14 residues. Germline CDR1 is DFQATT and CDR2 is SNEGSKA (reference sequence). The CDR3 here is CSAPKGFAADTQYF. CDR3 bases: TGCAGTGCGCCGAAGGGGTTCGCAGCTGATACGCAGTATTTT.

This clonotype has at least ten counts. The chain couples TRBV20-1 to TRBJ1-2, with 8 bases lining up with TRBD1. J was trimmed by 8 bases and V by 7 bases; bases with no gene match: 9. The CDR3 loop spans 12 amino acids. Looked up from germline, CDR1 is DFQATT and CDR2 is SNEGSKA (reference sequence). The CDR3 region has the DNA TGCAGTGTTTCGGACAGGGTGGGAGGCTACACCTTC. Translation gives CSVSDRVGGYTF.

This clonotype has at least ten counts. This sequence joins TRBV7-6 and TRBJ2-1; the D is unclear. Germline CDR1 and CDR2: SGHVS and FNYEAQ. V lost 1 base, J lost 7 bases, and 17 bases lay in between. The CDR3 has 16 amino acids. CDR3 region: CASSLVAEGRPNEQFF. The CDR3 nucleotides read TGTGCCAGCAGCTTAGTGGCGGAAGGCAGACCAAATGAGCAGTTCTTC.

There are many counts of this clonotype. J is TRBJ2-2 and V is TRBV15; D possibly uses TRBD1 or TRBD2 (5 bases each). Trimming left V 0 bases short and J 1 base short, with 9 bases between. The CDR3 contains 16 residues. Germline-derived CDR1 and CDR2 are LNHNV and YYDKDF (reference sequence). The CDR3 region has the DNA TGTGCCACCAGCAGAGACTCGGGACGGAACACCGGGGAGCTGTTTTTT. Amino acids: CATSRDSGRNTGELFF.

Ten or more counts support this clonotype. The chain employs TRBV5-1 and TRBJ1-1; 7 bases are a match to TRBD1. J was trimmed by 1 base and V by 0 bases; bases with no gene match: 6. CDR1 and CDR2 from the germline V gene are SGHRS and YFSETQ. The CDR3 consists of 16 residues. This CDR3 is CASSLVQKGANTEAFF. The DNA for the CDR3 is TGCGCCAGCAGCTTGGTTCAGAAGGGGGCGAACACTGAAGCTTTCTTT.

This clonotype was counted at least ten times. V usage is TRBV7-2 and J usage is TRBJ1-2; D is uncertain. V was trimmed by 0 bases and J by 2 bases, leaving 10 bases between them. This CDR3 is 15 amino acids long. The germline gives CDR1 SGHTA, CDR2 FQGNSA. The CDR3 DNA reads as TGTGCCAGCAGCTTAGCATACGGGTTCAACTATGGCTACACCTTC. It translates to CASSLAYGFNYGYTF.

This clonotype has a count of ten or more. In DNA form, the CDR3 reads TGCGCCAGCAGCCGTTCTAGCACAGATACGCAGTATTTT. Protein product: CASSRSSTDTQYF. The V and J genes are TRBV5-1 and TRBJ2-3; the D is unclear. The ends were cut back, 4 bases at V and 0 bases at J, with 6 bases in the middle. Germline CDR1 SGHRS, CDR2 YFSETQ. CDR3 length equals 13 residues.

Many counts were recorded for this clonotype. The V gene is TRBV29-1, the J gene TRBJ2-3; no definite D call. CDR1 is SQVTM, CDR2 ANQGSEA, per germline. This CDR3 has 14 amino acids. V lost 4 bases, J lost 0 bases, and 11 bases lay in between. CDR3 loop: CSVVSIQSTDTQYF. The DNA of the CDR3 is TGCAGCGTTGTAAGCATCCAGAGCACAGATACGCAGTATTTT.

This clonotype was counted at least ten times. The chain links TRBV20-1 to TRBJ2-1; 8 nucleotides align to TRBD1. V lost 6 bases, J lost 3 bases, and 7 bases stayed unmatched. Germline CDR1 reads DFQATT; CDR2 reads SNEGSKA (reference sequence). The CDR3 runs to 14 residues. This CDR3 reads CSATTGELYNEQFF. CDR3 coding DNA: TGCAGTGCGACGACAGGGGAACTCTACAATGAGCAGTTCTTC.

At least ten counts were recorded for this clonotype. The chain links TRBV3-1 to TRBJ2-2; 7 bases align to TRBD2. V was pared by 6 bases and J by 5 bases, with 12 bases of the junction left unmatched. The germline V gene encodes CDR1 LGHDT and CDR2 YNNKEL (reference sequence). The CDR3 extends over 16 amino acids. CDR3 sequence reads: CASSLPAGVETGELFF. In DNA, the CDR3 is TGTGCCAGCAGTCTCCCCGCGGGGGTGGAAACCGGGGAGCTGTTTTTT.

There are a few counts of this clonotype. The rearrangement links TRBV25-1 to TRBJ2-5; 7 bases are a match to TRBD2. This CDR3 has 14 amino acids. Germline CDR1 reads MGHDK; CDR2 reads SYGVNS. After removal of 1 base from V and 5 bases from J, the junction contained 4 bases not matched to a gene. CDR3 sequence reads: CASSEWEGRETQYF. The CDR3 DNA is TGTGCCAGCAGTGAATGGGAGGGCCGGGAGACCCAGTACTTC.

This clonotype was seen at least ten times. This chain uses TRBV7-2 with TRBJ2-3; D is perhaps TRBD1 or TRBD2 (5 bases each). The CDR3 extends over 15 amino acids. Germline V gene data show CDR1 as SGHTA and CDR2 as FQGNSA. V was cut by 5 bases and J by 5 bases, with 17 bases left in between. The CDR3 bases are TGTGCCAGCAGCCCCCTGGGGGTCGAGTTAGATACGCAGTATTTT. Translation: CASSPLGVELDTQYF.

This chain joins TRBV4-1 and TRBJ1-1; 9 bases agree with TRBD1. Germline assignment: CDR1 MGHRA and CDR2 YSYEKL. The CDR3 has 15 residues. Germline trimming cut 1 base from V and 8 bases from J; bases unmatched to any gene: 8. CDR3 residues: CASSQGKGGQGEAFF. CDR3 DNA: TGCGCCAGCAGCCAAGGAAAGGGGGGACAGGGAGAAGCTTTCTTT.

This chain's CDR3 is CASSQAYGGAQETQYF. The CDR3 region has the DNA TGTGCCAGCAGCCAAGCATATGGGGGGGCCCAAGAGACCCAGTACTTC. This chain uses TRBV4-2 with TRBJ2-5, with D tentatively TRBD2 (7 bases). Germline V gene sequence: CDR1 LGHNA, CDR2 YNFKEQ. CDR3 length: 16 amino acids. Trimming removed 1 base at V and 1 base at J, with 13 bases between.

This clonotype was observed many times. The V gene is TRBV9, the J gene TRBJ1-5; D is possibly TRBD1 (5 bases). Germline V lookup: CDR1 SGDLS, CDR2 YYNGEE. The CDR3 runs 13 residues. Between the trimmed V and J ends, which lost 8 bases and 4 bases, there was a span of 13 bases. The CDR3 loop reads CASGGLGNQPQHF. Here the CDR3 DNA reads TGTGCCAGTGGGGGATTGGGGAATCAGCCCCAGCATTTT. Looking up the rest from reference TRBV9 and TRBJ1-5 gives the full variable domain: DSGVTQTPKHLITATGQRVTLRCSPRSGDLSVYWYQQSLDQGLQFLIQYYNGEERAKGNILERFSAQQFPDLHSELNLSSLELGDSALYFCASGGLGNQPQHFGDGTRLSIL.

This chain links TRBV7-2 with TRBJ1-1; D is undetermined. V lost 3 bases and J 4 bases, leaving 9 bases between the germline ends. The CDR3 extends over 13 amino acids. CDR1 and CDR2 (germline): SGHTA, FQGNSA. CDR3 amino acids: CASSFYEGTEAFF. In DNA, the CDR3 is TGTGCCAGCAGCTTTTACGAGGGCACTGAAGCTTTCTTT.